The TCR beta chain under discussion was sequenced for a study of T cells in localized non-small cell lung cancer. In regard to this clone: Its matching antigen is unknown.

TCRdb's copy holds only in-frame clones and misses some; the assay was immunoSEQ multiplex PCR. The profile shows 1,500 to 2,500 clones, around a fifth of them singletons. Germline values: CDR1 SGHNT, CDR2 YENEEA. This CDR3 is built from 15 residues. Trimming pared 3 bases from V and 7 bases from J, leaving 13 bases between. Study conclusions and caveats: Longer overall survival was associated with a higher density of T cells in the blood. Tumor showed lower T cell clonality than uninvolved adjacent lung, where it was highest.

The sample was lung tumor tissue, taken before any cancer treatment. This TCR came from a woman between 35 and 70 years old with stage I lung adenocarcinoma. The chain couples TRBV11-3 to TRBJ2-6; no firm D call. The CDR3 DNA sequence: TGTGCCAGCAGCTTGGCCGGATCAGTCGCCAACGTCCTGACTTTC. It encodes CASSLAGSVANVLTF.